A selection of T cell receptor beta chains follows, all from one sample in a study of OX40 agonist ivuxolimab in advanced cancers. Method: immunoSEQ multiplex PCR; TCRdb's copy keeps in-frame clones and lacks some. Seen here are about 80,000 clones, around nine tenths observed once, and the top ten hold around 0.31%. Sequenced material: CD4+ or CD8+ T cells sorted from blood, taken in a trial of the OX40 agonist ivuxolimab. All receptors come from an adult with an advanced solid tumor such as melanoma, head and neck, liver or kidney cancer. Each CDR3 is given with its conserved first and last residue. The D gene is left open where the match is weak. The size entry is marked missing in some rows and otherwise reads once, few, many or a size class.

d_gene: .
j_gene: TRBJ2-6
abundance: .
v_gene: TRBV18
CDR3aa: CASSPAGTLKVSGANVLTF
CDR3nt: TGTGCCAGCTCACCAGCTGGGACATTAAAGGTCTCTGGGGCCAACGTCCTGACTTTC

d_gene: .
j_gene: TRBJ1-2
abundance: .
v_gene: TRBV4-2
CDR3aa: CASSQVWRGNYGYTF
CDR3nt: TGTGCCAGCAGCCAAGTATGGAGGGGGAACTATGGCTACACCTTC

d_gene: .
j_gene: TRBJ1-1
abundance: .
v_gene: TRBV25-1
CDR3aa: CASSEGREAFF
CDR3nt: TGTGCCAGCAGTGAAGGGAGAGAAGCTTTCTTT

d_gene: TRBD1
j_gene: TRBJ1-2
abundance: .
v_gene: TRBV2
CDR3aa: CASSLRTGGGSGYGYTF
CDR3nt: TGTGCCAGCAGTCTCAGGACAGGGGGAGGGAGTGGCTATGGCTACACCTTC

d_gene: .
j_gene: TRBJ1-1
abundance: .
v_gene: TRBV28
CDR3aa: CASKSGENTEAFF
CDR3nt: TGTGCCAGCAAGTCCGGAGAGAACACTGAAGCTTTCTTT

d_gene: TRBD1
j_gene: TRBJ1-2
abundance: .
v_gene: TRBV19
CDR3aa: CASSSDRGNYGYTF
CDR3nt: TGTGCCAGTAGTTCAGACAGGGGAAACTATGGCTACACCTTC

d_gene: TRBD1
j_gene: TRBJ1-2
abundance: .
v_gene: TRBV5-1
CDR3aa: CASSPTGAGGYTF
CDR3nt: TGCGCCAGCAGTCCGACAGGGGCGGGCGGCTACACCTTC

d_gene: .
j_gene: TRBJ1-2
abundance: .
v_gene: TRBV5-1
CDR3aa: CASSLIYGSNMDGYTF
CDR3nt: TGCGCCAGCAGCTTAATCTACGGCAGCAACATGGATGGCTACACCTTC

d_gene: .
j_gene: TRBJ1-6
abundance: .
v_gene: TRBV6-5
CDR3aa: CASSRDHNSPLHF
CDR3nt: TGTGCCAGCAGTAGGGACCATAATTCACCCCTCCACTTT

d_gene: TRBD1
j_gene: TRBJ2-1
abundance: .
v_gene: TRBV5-1
CDR3aa: CASSQTGGTGEQFF
CDR3nt: TGCGCCAGCAGCCAGACAGGGGGGACGGGTGAGCAGTTCTTC

d_gene: .
j_gene: TRBJ2-3
abundance: few
v_gene: TRBV7-2
CDR3aa: CASSSGDGGDTQYF
CDR3nt: TGTGCCAGCAGCTCCGGTGATGGTGGAGATACGCAGTATTTT

d_gene: .
j_gene: TRBJ1-3
abundance: few
v_gene: TRBV7-9
CDR3aa: CASSWDPGDTIYF
CDR3nt: TGTGCCAGCAGCTGGGACCCGGGGGACACCATATATTTT

d_gene: .
j_gene: TRBJ1-1
abundance: .
v_gene: TRBV28
CDR3aa: CASSSPTENTEAFF
CDR3nt: TGTGCCAGCAGTTCCCCGACAGAGAACACTGAAGCTTTCTTT

d_gene: .
j_gene: TRBJ2-1
abundance: .
v_gene: TRBV18
CDR3aa: CASSPREDEQFF
CDR3nt: TGTGCCAGCTCACCAAGGGAGGATGAGCAGTTCTTC

d_gene: .
j_gene: TRBJ1-2
abundance: once
v_gene: TRBV6-5
CDR3aa: CASTAAGVPNGYTF
CDR3nt: TGTGCCAGCACCGCGGCGGGGGTTCCAAATGGCTACACCTTC

d_gene: TRBD2
j_gene: TRBJ2-5
abundance: .
v_gene: TRBV7-7
CDR3aa: CASSITSGVVETQYF
CDR3nt: TGTGCCAGCAGCATTACTAGCGGAGTCGTAGAGACCCAGTACTTC

d_gene: TRBD1
j_gene: TRBJ2-1
abundance: .
v_gene: TRBV5-8
CDR3aa: CASSHAGGTSQFF
CDR3nt: TGTGCCAGCAGCCACGCAGGGGGCACGTCGCAGTTCTTC

d_gene: .
j_gene: TRBJ2-3
abundance: .
v_gene: TRBV10-3
CDR3aa: CAISEGRGGTDTQYF
CDR3nt: TGTGCCATCTCAGAAGGAAGGGGGGGCACAGATACGCAGTATTTT

d_gene: .
j_gene: TRBJ1-1
abundance: .
v_gene: TRBV18
CDR3aa: CASSPPGKEGTEAFF
CDR3nt: TGTGCCAGCTCACCCCCGGGTAAGGAGGGCACTGAAGCTTTCTTT

d_gene: .
j_gene: TRBJ1-1
abundance: .
v_gene: TRBV5-5
CDR3aa: CASRPWDGEAFF
CDR3nt: TGTGCCAGCAGGCCTTGGGACGGTGAAGCTTTCTTT

d_gene: TRBD2
j_gene: TRBJ2-2
abundance: .
v_gene: TRBV7-2
CDR3aa: CASSSGTSGIANTGELFF
CDR3nt: TGTGCCAGCAGCTCGGGGACTAGCGGGATCGCGAACACCGGGGAGCTGTTTTTT

d_gene: .
j_gene: TRBJ2-3
abundance: .
v_gene: TRBV6-5
CDR3aa: CASSGGWGTDTQYF
CDR3nt: TGTGCCAGCAGTGGCGGATGGGGCACAGATACGCAGTATTTT

d_gene: TRBD2
j_gene: TRBJ2-7
abundance: .
v_gene: TRBV5-1
CDR3aa: CASSWTSGTLGEQYF
CDR3nt: TGCGCCAGCAGCTGGACTAGCGGGACTCTAGGTGAGCAGTACTTC

d_gene: TRBD2
j_gene: TRBJ2-3
abundance: .
v_gene: TRBV11-2
CDR3aa: CASSFRAGGGTDTQYF
CDR3nt: TGTGCCAGCAGCTTTAGAGCGGGGGGTGGCACAGATACGCAGTATTTT

d_gene: .
j_gene: TRBJ2-4
abundance: few
v_gene: TRBV5-4
CDR3aa: CASSLVERGIQYF
CDR3nt: TGTGCCAGCAGCTTAGTCGAGAGGGGCATTCAGTACTTC

d_gene: TRBD2
j_gene: TRBJ2-5
abundance: .
v_gene: TRBV4-1
CDR3aa: CASSQGLAGGETQYF
CDR3nt: TGCGCCAGCAGCCAAGGTTTAGCGGGAGGGGAGACCCAGTACTTC

d_gene: .
j_gene: TRBJ2-1
abundance: .
v_gene: TRBV28
CDR3aa: CAVHEQFF
CDR3nt: TGTGCCGTCCATGAGCAGTTCTTC